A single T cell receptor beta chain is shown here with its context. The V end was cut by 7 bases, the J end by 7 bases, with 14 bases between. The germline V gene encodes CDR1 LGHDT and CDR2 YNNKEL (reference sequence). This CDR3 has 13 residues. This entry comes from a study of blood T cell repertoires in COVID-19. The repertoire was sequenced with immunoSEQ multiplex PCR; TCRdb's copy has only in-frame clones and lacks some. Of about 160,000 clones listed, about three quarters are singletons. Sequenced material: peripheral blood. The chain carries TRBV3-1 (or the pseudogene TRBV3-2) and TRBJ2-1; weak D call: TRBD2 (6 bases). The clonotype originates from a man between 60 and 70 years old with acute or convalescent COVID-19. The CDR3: CASNPGAGNEQFF. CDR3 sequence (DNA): TGTGCCAGCAACCCTGGGGCGGGGAATGAGCAGTTCTTC.